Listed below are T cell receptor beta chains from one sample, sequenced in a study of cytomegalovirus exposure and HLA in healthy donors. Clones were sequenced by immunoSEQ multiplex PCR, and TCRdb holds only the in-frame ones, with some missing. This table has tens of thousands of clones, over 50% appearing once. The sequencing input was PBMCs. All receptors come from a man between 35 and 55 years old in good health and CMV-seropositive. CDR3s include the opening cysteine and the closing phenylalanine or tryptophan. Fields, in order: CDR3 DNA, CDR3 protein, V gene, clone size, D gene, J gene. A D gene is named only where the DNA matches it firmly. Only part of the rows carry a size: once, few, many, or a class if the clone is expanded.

TGCGCCAGCAGTGAGTCTGGCAGGGGGTACACTGAAGCTTTCTTT,CASSESGRGYTEAFF,TRBV10-1,-,TRBD1,TRBJ1-1
TGCGCCAGCAGTGAGCTCCCCACACGCGGCCCGAAGGGCTGGAGGGAAAAACTGTTTTTT,CASSELPTRGPKGWREKLFF,TRBV10-2,-,-,TRBJ1-4
TGCAGCGTTCAGAGGGACTCCTACGAGCAGTACTTC,CSVQRDSYEQYF,TRBV29-1,once,-,TRBJ2-7
TGTGCCAGCAGCTCGGGGTGGGACAGGGGCACGAACACTGAAGCTTTCTTT,CASSSGWDRGTNTEAFF,TRBV11-2,-,TRBD1,TRBJ1-1
TGTGCTAGTGGTTTGGTAGAGGTAGACAGGGTAACTAATGAAAAACTGTTTTTT,CASGLVEVDRVTNEKLFF,TRBV12-5,-,TRBD1,TRBJ1-4
TGTGCCAGCAGTGACTCGAGCTTGACTGAAGCTTTCTTT,CASSDSSLTEAFF,TRBV6-4,medium-sized,-,TRBJ1-1
TGCAGCGTTGACGGCGGGAGCTATGGCTACACCTTC,CSVDGGSYGYTF,TRBV29-1,-,-,TRBJ1-2
TGTGCCAGCAGCGATAGCGGGGGCAATGAGCAGTTCTTC,CASSDSGGNEQFF,TRBV5-6,-,TRBD2,TRBJ2-1
TGTGCCAGCAGCCCCGACAGGGGCCAAGAGACCCAGTACTTC,CASSPDRGQETQYF,TRBV11-3,-,TRBD1,TRBJ2-5
TGTGCCAGCAGCGCGGGACAGGGGGCGTCAGATACGCAGTATTTT,CASSAGQGASDTQYF,TRBV9,few,TRBD1,TRBJ2-3